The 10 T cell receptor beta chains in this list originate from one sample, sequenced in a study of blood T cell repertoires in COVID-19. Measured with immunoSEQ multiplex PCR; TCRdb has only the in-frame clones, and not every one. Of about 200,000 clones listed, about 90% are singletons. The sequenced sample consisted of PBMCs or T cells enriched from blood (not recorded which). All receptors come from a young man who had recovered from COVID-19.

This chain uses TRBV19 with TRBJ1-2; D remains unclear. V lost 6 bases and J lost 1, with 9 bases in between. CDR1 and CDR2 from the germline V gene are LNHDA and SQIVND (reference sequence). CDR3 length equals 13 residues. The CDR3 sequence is CASRLQLNYGYTF. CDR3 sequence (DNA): TGTGCCAGTAGATTACAGCTTAACTATGGCTACACCTTC. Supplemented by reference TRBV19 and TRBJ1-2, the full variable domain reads DGGITQSPKYLFRKEGQNVTLSCEQNLNHDAMYWYRQDPGQGLRLIYYSQIVNDFQKGDIAEGYSVSREKKESFPLTVTSAQKNPTAFYLCASRLQLNYGYTFGSGTRLTVV.

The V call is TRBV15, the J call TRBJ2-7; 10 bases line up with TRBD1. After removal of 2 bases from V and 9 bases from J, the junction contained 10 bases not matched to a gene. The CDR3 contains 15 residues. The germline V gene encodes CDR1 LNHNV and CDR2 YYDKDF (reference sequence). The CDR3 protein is CATSRPTGGIVVQYF. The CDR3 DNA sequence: TGTGCCACCAGCAGACCGACAGGGGGCATCGTCGTGCAGTACTTC.

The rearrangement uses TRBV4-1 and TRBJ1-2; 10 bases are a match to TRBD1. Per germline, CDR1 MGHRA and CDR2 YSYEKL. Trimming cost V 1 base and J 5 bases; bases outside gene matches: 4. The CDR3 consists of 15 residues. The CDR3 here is CASSQATGGAYGYTF. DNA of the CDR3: TGCGCCAGCAGCCAAGCGACAGGGGGCGCGTATGGCTACACCTTC.

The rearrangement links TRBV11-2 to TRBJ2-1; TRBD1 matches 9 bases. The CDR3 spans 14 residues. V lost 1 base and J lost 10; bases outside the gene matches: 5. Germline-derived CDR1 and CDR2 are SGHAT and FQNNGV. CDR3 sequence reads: CASSLADRGREQFF. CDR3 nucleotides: TGTGCCAGCAGCTTAGCCGACAGGGGGAGGGAGCAGTTCTTC.

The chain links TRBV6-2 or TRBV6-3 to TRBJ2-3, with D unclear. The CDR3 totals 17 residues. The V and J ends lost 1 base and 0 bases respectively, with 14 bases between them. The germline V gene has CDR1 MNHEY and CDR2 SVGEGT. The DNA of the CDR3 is TGTGCCAGCAGTTACTTGGTTCGTACATGGAGCACAGATACGCAGTATTTT. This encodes CASSYLVRTWSTDTQYF.

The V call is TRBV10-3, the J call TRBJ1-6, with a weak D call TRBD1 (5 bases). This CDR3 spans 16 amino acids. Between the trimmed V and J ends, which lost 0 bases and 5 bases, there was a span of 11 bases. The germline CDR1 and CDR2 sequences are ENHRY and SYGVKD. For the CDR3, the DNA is TGTGCCATCAGTGAGTCCAGGGCCAGAGATAATTCACCCCTCCACTTT. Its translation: CAISESRARDNSPLHF.

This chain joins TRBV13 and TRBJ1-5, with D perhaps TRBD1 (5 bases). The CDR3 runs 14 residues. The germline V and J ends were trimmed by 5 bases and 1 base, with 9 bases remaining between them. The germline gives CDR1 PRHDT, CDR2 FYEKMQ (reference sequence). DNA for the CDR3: TGTGCCAGCAGCGGCGGGGGGAGCAATCAGCCCCAGCATTTT. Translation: CASSGGGSNQPQHF.

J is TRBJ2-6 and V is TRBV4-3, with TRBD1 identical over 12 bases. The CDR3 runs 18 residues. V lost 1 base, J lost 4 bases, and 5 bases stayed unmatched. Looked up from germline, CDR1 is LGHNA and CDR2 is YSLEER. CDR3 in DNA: TGCGCCAGCAGCCAAGGGGGACAGGGGGCGTACGGGGCCAACGTCCTGACTTTC. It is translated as CASSQGGQGAYGANVLTF.

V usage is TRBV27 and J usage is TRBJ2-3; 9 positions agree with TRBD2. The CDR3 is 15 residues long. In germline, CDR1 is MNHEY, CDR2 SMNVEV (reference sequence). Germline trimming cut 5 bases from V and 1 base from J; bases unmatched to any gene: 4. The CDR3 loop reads CASSQSGGRTDTQYF. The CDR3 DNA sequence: TGTGCCAGCAGTCAGAGCGGGGGGCGCACAGATACGCAGTATTTT.

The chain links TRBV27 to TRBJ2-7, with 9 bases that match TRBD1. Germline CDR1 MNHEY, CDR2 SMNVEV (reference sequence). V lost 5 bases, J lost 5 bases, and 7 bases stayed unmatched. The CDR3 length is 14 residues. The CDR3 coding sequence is TGTGCCAGCAGTCGAGGGACAGGGTCCCACGAGCAGTACTTC. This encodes CASSRGTGSHEQYF.